The sequence of this T cell receptor beta chain was determined in a study of T cells in Graves' hyperthyroidism and ophthalmopathy. Amplified TCR beta CDR3 regions derived from RNA transcripts. Researchers ran a first-round RT-PCR on the TCR CDR3 using the HTBI primer set. In TCRdb, the multiplex PCR reads were re-called with MiXCR into one record per CDR3 protein. Seen here are 500,000 to 700,000 distinct CDR3 sequences, about a sixth observed once, and the top ten hold 18%. The germline V gene encodes CDR1 SGHAT and CDR2 FQDESV (reference sequence). This CDR3 is 18 amino acids long. Trimming removed 3 bases at V and 0 bases at J, with 19 bases between. In its sample, this clonotype was seen a few times.

This TCR was recovered from a woman younger than 35 with Graves' hyperthyroidism. The sequenced sample was blood. The chain has TRBV11-1 and TRBJ2-3, with D tentatively TRBD1 or TRBD2 (5 bases each). The CDR3 loop is CASSLVGRTGASTDTQYF. The CDR3 coding sequence is TGTGCCAGCAGCTTGGTGGGCAGGACTGGGGCTAGCACAGATACGCAGTATTTT. The variable domain in full, with the rest retrieved from reference TRBV11-1 and TRBJ2-3, is EAEVAQSPRYKITEKSQAVAFWCDPISGHATLYWYRQILGQGPELLVQFQDESVVDDSQLPKDRFSAERLKGVDSTLKIQPAELGDSAMYLCASSLVGRTGASTDTQYFGPGTRLTVL.